The rows below give T cell receptor beta chains drawn from one sample of a study of shared clonotypes between healthy human individuals. Profiling relied on immunoSEQ multiplex PCR, and the TCRdb table lists in-frame clones only, not all of them. The sample lists roughly 1 million clones; about four fifths were seen once. Sequencing was performed on memory CD4+ T cells from PBMCs. These receptors all come from a man in his late teens or twenties in good health. Some clones in this sample may be carry-over from other donors' samples. Each CDR3 is given without its conserved first and last residue. The order of the fields is V gene, J gene, CDR3 length, CDR3 protein.

v_call: TRBV28
j_call: TRBJ2-5
cdr3_length: 10
cdr3_aa: ASYRSGETQY

v_call: TRBV18
j_call: TRBJ1-5
cdr3_length: 13
cdr3_aa: ASSPEQGARQPQH

v_call: TRBV7-2
j_call: TRBJ2-1
cdr3_length: 12
cdr3_aa: ASRPNDPNNEQF

v_call: TRBV30
j_call: TRBJ1-2
cdr3_length: 11
cdr3_aa: AWRTGGTYGYT

v_call: TRBV15
j_call: TRBJ2-7
cdr3_length: 12
cdr3_aa: ATSSWDRGNEQY

v_call: TRBV2
j_call: TRBJ1-1
cdr3_length: 10
cdr3_aa: ASSLERTEAF

v_call: TRBV5-4
j_call: TRBJ2-3
cdr3_length: 12
cdr3_aa: ASSLLGPGDTQY

v_call: TRBV28
j_call: TRBJ1-2
cdr3_length: 10
cdr3_aa: ASSLSLYGYT

v_call: TRBV7-3
j_call: TRBJ2-2
cdr3_length: 10
cdr3_aa: ASSKNPGELF

v_call: TRBV6-6
j_call: TRBJ1-5
cdr3_length: 13
cdr3_aa: ASRDLAGNNQPQH

v_call: TRBV7-8
j_call: TRBJ2-2
cdr3_length: 13
cdr3_aa: ASSPWTENTGELF

v_call: TRBV28
j_call: TRBJ1-2
cdr3_length: 15
cdr3_aa: ASSLPLGGGAGYGYT

v_call: TRBV5-1
j_call: TRBJ2-5
cdr3_length: 9
cdr3_aa: ASSFYETQY

v_call: TRBV28
j_call: TRBJ1-1
cdr3_length: 10
cdr3_aa: ACDGLNTEAF

v_call: TRBV18
j_call: TRBJ1-2
cdr3_length: 10
cdr3_aa: ASSPTGEGYT

v_call: TRBV20-1
j_call: TRBJ1-2
cdr3_length: 9
cdr3_aa: SPPRGAPYT

v_call: TRBV7-9
j_call: TRBJ1-4
cdr3_length: 10
cdr3_aa: ASSLQREKLF

v_call: TRBV27
j_call: TRBJ2-1
cdr3_length: 12
cdr3_aa: ASSLSGPGGEQF

v_call: TRBV5-1
j_call: TRBJ2-3
cdr3_length: 13
cdr3_aa: ASSSTGALTDTQY

v_call: TRBV15
j_call: TRBJ1-2
cdr3_length: 9
cdr3_aa: ATSRGYGYT

v_call: TRBV19
j_call: TRBJ2-7
cdr3_length: 11
cdr3_aa: ASSIDRGGEQY

v_call: TRBV30
j_call: TRBJ2-5
cdr3_length: 12
cdr3_aa: AWSPSGAEETQY

v_call: TRBV30
j_call: TRBJ1-6
cdr3_length: 13
cdr3_aa: AWSTSAGQGPPLH

v_call: TRBV7-3
j_call: TRBJ1-1
cdr3_length: 11
cdr3_aa: ASSLLSGTEAF

v_call: TRBV5-1
j_call: TRBJ2-1
cdr3_length: 12
cdr3_aa: ASSLEGTRSEQF

v_call: TRBV7-2
j_call: TRBJ1-6
cdr3_length: 14
cdr3_aa: ASSLALGAANSPLH

v_call: TRBV19
j_call: TRBJ2-1
cdr3_length: 14
cdr3_aa: ASSILAGGPRNEQF

v_call: TRBV5-1
j_call: TRBJ1-4
cdr3_length: 13
cdr3_aa: ASSLVGTGLEKLF

v_call: TRBV2
j_call: TRBJ2-7
cdr3_length: 14
cdr3_aa: ASSEALQGRGHEQY

v_call: TRBV7-2
j_call: TRBJ2-1
cdr3_length: 15
cdr3_aa: ASSGRLAGRMDNEQF

v_call: TRBV7-9
j_call: TRBJ2-3
cdr3_length: 13
cdr3_aa: ASSLGQSSTDTQY

v_call: TRBV11-2
j_call: TRBJ2-5
cdr3_length: 14
cdr3_aa: ASSPSPDRVKETQY

v_call: TRBV5-1
j_call: TRBJ2-1
cdr3_length: 12
cdr3_aa: ASSQTLGGNEQF

v_call: TRBV7-3
j_call: TRBJ2-3
cdr3_length: 12
cdr3_aa: ASSFFGSTDTQY

v_call: TRBV11-2
j_call: TRBJ1-2
cdr3_length: 14
cdr3_aa: ASSSYSGRRGGGYT

v_call: TRBV5-4
j_call: TRBJ2-2
cdr3_length: 15
cdr3_aa: ASSLAVTGGLGGELF

v_call: TRBV7-3
j_call: TRBJ2-1
cdr3_length: 14
cdr3_aa: ASSLGLAGAGDEQF

v_call: TRBV7-3
j_call: TRBJ2-2
cdr3_length: 12
cdr3_aa: ASGGQMNTGELF

v_call: TRBV7-9
j_call: TRBJ2-7
cdr3_length: 14
cdr3_aa: ASSLAITFSSYEQY

v_call: TRBV5-6
j_call: TRBJ1-1
cdr3_length: 13
cdr3_aa: ASSLVGQGNAEAF

v_call: TRBV28
j_call: TRBJ2-5
cdr3_length: 10
cdr3_aa: ASSYGSETQY

v_call: TRBV28
j_call: TRBJ2-3
cdr3_length: 12
cdr3_aa: ATSETTAGDTQY

v_call: TRBV5-8
j_call: TRBJ2-2
cdr3_length: 13
cdr3_aa: ASSLGLAGGPELF

v_call: TRBV7-3
j_call: TRBJ2-2
cdr3_length: 14
cdr3_aa: ASSLGDKRYTGELF

v_call: TRBV4-1
j_call: TRBJ2-7
cdr3_length: 14
cdr3_aa: ASSHGDKRGTYEQY

v_call: TRBV2
j_call: TRBJ1-4
cdr3_length: 13
cdr3_aa: ASSVQGGNNEKLF

v_call: TRBV2
j_call: TRBJ2-4
cdr3_length: 11
cdr3_aa: ASSEHNGALPD

v_call: TRBV29-1
j_call: TRBJ2-7
cdr3_length: 10
cdr3_aa: SVAYLTGEQY

v_call: TRBV19
j_call: TRBJ1-5
cdr3_length: 13
cdr3_aa: ASNAGALQNQPQH

v_call: TRBV28
j_call: TRBJ2-2
cdr3_length: 15
cdr3_aa: ASSNLAGGPRGGELF